Described below is a single TCR beta chain sequence and its context. These data come from a study of blood T cell repertoires in COVID-19. Study information: Material from acute and convalescent COVID-19 was sourced from the United States, Italy and Spain. Nucleic acid was either cDNA or gDNA, and it came from T cells, B-cell-depleted T cells, or PBMCs.

Germline loops: CDR1 LGHNA, CDR2 YNFKEQ. The CDR3 has 13 amino acids. V was shortened by 4 bases and J by 5 bases, with 12 bases between the two germline ends. In the original processing: For nucleated cells, counts were estimated from reference gene primer amplification. The protocol was immunoSEQ multiplex PCR, while the TCRdb copy is restricted to in-frame clones and leaves out a portion. V, J and clone size are those of that table, while D and trimming were read from the DNA. The sample includes about 15,000 clones, around 77% of them seen just once. Sequenced material: peripheral blood. This clonotype was obtained from a human donor in a cohort sampled during active COVID-19. The genes are TRBV4-2 and TRBJ2-7, with D perhaps TRBD1 (6 bases). CDR3 residues: CASSRLQGNEQYF. The CDR3 nucleotides are TGTGCCAGCAGCCGCCTACAGGGTAACGAGCAGTACTTC.